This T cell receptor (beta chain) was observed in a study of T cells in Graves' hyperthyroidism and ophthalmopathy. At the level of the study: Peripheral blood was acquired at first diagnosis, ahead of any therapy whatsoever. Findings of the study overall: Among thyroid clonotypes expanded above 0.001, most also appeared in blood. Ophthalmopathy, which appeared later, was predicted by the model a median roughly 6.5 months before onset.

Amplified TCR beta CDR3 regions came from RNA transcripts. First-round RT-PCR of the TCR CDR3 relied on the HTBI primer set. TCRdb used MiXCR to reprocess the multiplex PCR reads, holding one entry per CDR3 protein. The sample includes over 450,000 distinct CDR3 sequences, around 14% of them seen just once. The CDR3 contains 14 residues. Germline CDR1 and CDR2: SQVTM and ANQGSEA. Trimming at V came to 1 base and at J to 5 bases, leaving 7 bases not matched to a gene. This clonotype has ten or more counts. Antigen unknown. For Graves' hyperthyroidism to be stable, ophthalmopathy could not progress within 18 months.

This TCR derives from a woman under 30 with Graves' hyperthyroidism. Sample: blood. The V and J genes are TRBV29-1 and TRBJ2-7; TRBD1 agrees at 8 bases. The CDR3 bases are TGCAGCGTTGAAGCCCCGGACAGGGCCGACGAGCAGTACTTC. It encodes CSVEAPDRADEQYF.